The 25 T cell receptor beta chains below come from one sample, sequenced in a study of blood T cell repertoires in COVID-19 (dated by TCRdb to about 2020). The method was the immunoSEQ multiplex PCR assay. TCRdb carries this immuneACCESS record with in-frame sequences only. Its versions omit some clonotypes, under half of them owing to an unresolved V gene in the studies checked, with the rest unexplained. The sample table holds around 380,000 clones, of which 81% were seen once. The ten largest clones capture 1.1% of the sample. The source material was peripheral blood. The receptors come from a human donor with acute or convalescent COVID-19. The donor label of this sample is uncertain.

This clone appeared a few times. V gene TRBV19 combines with J gene TRBJ1-1; D is unclear. The CDR3 loop spans 14 amino acids. Germline-derived CDR1 and CDR2 are LNHDA and SQIVND (reference sequence). Trimming removed 8 bases from V and 1 base from J, with 14 bases in between. CDR3 amino acids: CASSLAVRNTEAFF. The CDR3 region has the DNA TGTGCCAGTTCCCTGGCGGTCAGGAACACTGAAGCTTTCTTT. Looking up the rest from reference TRBV19 and TRBJ1-1 gives the full variable domain: DGGITQSPKYLFRKEGQNVTLSCEQNLNHDAMYWYRQDPGQGLRLIYYSQIVNDFQKGDIAEGYSVSREKKESFPLTVTSAQKNPTAFYLCASSLAVRNTEAFFGQGTRLTVV.

The genes are TRBV29-1 and TRBJ2-3, with 7 bases that match TRBD2. The CDR3 is made up of 14 amino acids. The junction had 4 bases not matched to a gene; V was cut back by 4 bases and J by 0 bases. Germline V gene data show CDR1 as SQVTM and CDR2 as ANQGSEA. CDR3 sequence (DNA): TGCAGCGTTGTAGGGCGGGAGAGCACAGATACGCAGTATTTT. Encoded protein: CSVVGRESTDTQYF.

CDR3 DNA sequence: TGTGCCAGCAGCTTCCTTCAGACAGGGGGCTATGGCTACACCTTC. Its protein is CASSFLQTGGYGYTF. The rearrangement joins TRBV5-6 to TRBJ1-2, with 9 positions matching TRBD1. The CDR3 spans 15 residues. Germline assignment: CDR1 SGHDT and CDR2 YYEEEE. V shed 2 bases, J shed 4 bases, and the junction held 6 bases outside the gene matches.

This chain uses TRBV11-2 with TRBJ2-3; D is perhaps TRBD2 (6 bases). The germline V gene encodes CDR1 SGHAT and CDR2 FQNNGV. The CDR3 has 16 residues. V lost 1 base to trimming and J lost 2 bases, with 13 bases between them. This CDR3 is CASSLAQRVYTDTQYF. The CDR3 DNA sequence: TGTGCCAGCAGCTTAGCGCAGCGGGTGTACACAGATACGCAGTATTTT. Complete variable domain (other parts from reference TRBV11-2 and TRBJ2-3): EAGVAQSPRYKIIEKRQSVAFWCNPISGHATLYWYQQILGQGPKLLIQFQNNGVVDDSQLPKDRFSAERLKGVDSTLKIQPAKLEDSAVYLCASSLAQRVYTDTQYFGPGTRLTVL.

V gene TRBV7-2 combines with J gene TRBJ1-2; possibly TRBD1 for D (5 bases). V was shortened by 1 base and J by 4 bases, with 13 bases between the two germline ends. This CDR3 region has 15 residues. Per the germline V gene, CDR1 is SGHTA and CDR2 is FQGNSA. The CDR3 here is CASSLVAGLSYGYTF. In nucleotides, the CDR3 is TGTGCCAGCAGCTTAGTAGCAGGGTTATCCTATGGCTACACCTTC.

The genes are TRBV27 and TRBJ2-7, with D possibly matching TRBD1 (6 bases). Germline-derived CDR1 and CDR2 are MNHEY and SMNVEV (reference sequence). Trimming removed 2 bases at V and 4 bases at J, with 9 bases between. The CDR3 consists of 13 residues. CDR3 amino acids: CASSLRQGYEQYF. The CDR3 DNA reads as TGTGCCAGCAGTTTACGGCAGGGGTACGAGCAGTACTTC.

J is TRBJ1-1 and V is TRBV27; the D is unclear. Trimming left V 0 bases short and J 5 bases short, with 13 bases between. The CDR3 has 15 amino acids. Germline V lookup: CDR1 MNHEY, CDR2 SMNVEV (reference sequence). CDR3 residues: CASSLSYRGRTEAFF. CDR3 nucleotides: TGTGCCAGCAGTTTATCGTATCGGGGTCGAACTGAAGCTTTCTTT.

The chain employs TRBV29-1 and TRBJ1-2; D unresolved. V lost 0 bases to trimming and J lost 8 bases, with 7 bases between them. Per germline, CDR1 SQVTM and CDR2 ANQGSEA. The CDR3 totals 11 residues. The CDR3, as DNA: TGCAGCGTTGAAGACCTGAGAGGCTACACCTTC. Its translation: CSVEDLRGYTF.

The chain recombines TRBV11-2 with TRBJ1-1; no definite D call. Trimming took off 5 bases at V and 5 bases at J, with 15 bases between the two ends. The CDR3 runs 14 residues. Germline V gives CDR1 SGHAT, CDR2 FQNNGV. The CDR3 protein is CASSPQAGRTEAFF. In DNA form, the CDR3 reads TGTGCCAGCAGCCCCCAGGCGGGTCGGACTGAAGCTTTCTTT.

The J gene is TRBJ2-7, the V gene TRBV11-2; D might be TRBD1 (5 bases). The germline V gene has CDR1 SGHAT and CDR2 FQNNGV. CDR3 length: 14 residues. The germline V and J ends were trimmed by 1 base and 2 bases, with 9 bases remaining between them. DNA of the CDR3: TGTGCCAGCAGCTTAGTCGCCAGGGCCTACGAGCAGTACTTC. Translated, it gives CASSLVARAYEQYF.

The genes are TRBV5-8 and TRBJ2-5; D is unresolved. The V end was cut by 5 bases, the J end by 6 bases, with 11 bases between. The CDR3 has 12 amino acids. The germline V gene encodes CDR1 SGHTS and CDR2 YDEGEE. The CDR3 DNA is TGTGCCAGCAGGCAGAATACGAAGACCCAGTACTTC. Translation gives CASRQNTKTQYF.

The chain links TRBV7-8 to TRBJ2-5; 7 bases line up with TRBD2. The J segment lost 5 bases and the V segment lost 8 bases, leaving 11 bases of the junction unmatched. Germline CDR1 SGHVS, CDR2 FQNEAQ. The CDR3 has 14 amino acids. CDR3 bases: TGTGCCAGCGGTCTGGGCGGGAGTGAGGAGACCCAGTACTTC. Protein: CASGLGGSEETQYF. Filled out from reference TRBV7-8 and TRBJ2-5, the complete variable domain reads GAGVSQSPRYKVAKRGQDVALRCDPISGHVSLFWYQQALGQGPEFLTYFQNEAQLDKSGLPSDRFFAERPEGSVSTLKIQRTQQEDSAVYLCASGLGGSEETQYFGPGTRLLVL.

The genes are TRBV2 and TRBJ2-6; 11 bases are shared with TRBD2. This CDR3 is 17 amino acids long. The germline gives CDR1 SNHLY, CDR2 FYNNEI. V shed 9 bases, J shed 2 bases, and the junction held 9 bases outside the gene matches. This CDR3 is CASRRLAGIAGANVLTF. The CDR3 DNA reads as TGTGCCAGTAGAAGACTAGCGGGGATTGCTGGGGCCAACGTCCTGACTTTC. Supplemented by reference TRBV2 and TRBJ2-6, the full variable domain reads EPEVTQTPSHQVTQMGQEVILRCVPISNHLYFYWYRQILGQKVEFLVSFYNNEISEKSEIFDDQFSVERPDGSNFTLKIRSTKLEDSAMYFCASRRLAGIAGANVLTFGAGSRLTVL.

This rearrangement joins TRBV30 to TRBJ1-2, with 7 bases lining up with TRBD1. There are 17 residues in the CDR3. The J segment lost 4 bases and the V segment lost 0 bases, leaving 14 bases of the junction unmatched. In germline, CDR1 is GTSNPN, CDR2 SVGIG (reference sequence). CDR3 sequence reads: CAWSVLIGGDLAYGYTF. CDR3 DNA: TGTGCCTGGAGTGTACTAATAGGGGGCGATTTGGCCTATGGCTACACCTTC. Using reference TRBV30 and TRBJ1-2 for the parts outside the CDR3, the full variable domain is SQTIHQWPATLVQPVGSPLSLECTVEGTSNPNLYWYRQAAGRGLQLLFYSVGIGQISSEVPQNLSASRPQDRQFILSSKKLLLSDSGFYLCAWSVLIGGDLAYGYTFGSGTRLTVV.

The CDR3 here is CASSPGLAGKTQYF. CDR3 DNA: TGTGCCAGCTCACCGGGACTAGCAGGGAAGACCCAGTACTTC. V and J are TRBV18 and TRBJ2-5, with 9 bases fitting TRBD2. The CDR3 contains 14 residues. Germline trimming cut 3 bases from V and 6 bases from J; bases unmatched to any gene: 5. Germline V gives CDR1 KGHSH, CDR2 LQKENI.

The chain joins TRBV7-9 to TRBJ2-1; no clear D. CDR1 is SEHNR and CDR2 is FQNEAQ in the germline V gene (reference sequence). V shed 5 bases and J shed 1 base, with 12 bases lying between them. This CDR3 comprises 15 residues. For the CDR3, the DNA is TGTGCCAGCAGCAAACAGTCGGTTTCCTACAATGAGCAGTTCTTC. Translation gives CASSKQSVSYNEQFF.

V gene TRBV2 combines with J gene TRBJ2-5, with 11 bases fitting TRBD2. The CDR3 is 16 residues long. With 6 bases clipped from V and 1 base from J, the junction kept 7 bases outside the gene matches. Germline values: CDR1 SNHLY, CDR2 FYNNEI. CDR3 nucleotides: TGTGCCAGCAGGGGACATAGCGGGAGGGCCCAAGAGACCCAGTACTTC. Amino acid sequence: CASRGHSGRAQETQYF.

The V call is TRBV27, the J call TRBJ2-5, with D unresolved. CDR3 length: 11 residues. V lost 4 bases, J lost 2 bases, and 2 bases lay in between. The V gene's germline CDR1 is MNHEY and CDR2 SMNVEV (reference sequence). CDR3 region: CASSSQETQYF. CDR3 nucleotides: TGTGCCAGCAGTTCGCAAGAGACCCAGTACTTC.

As concerns this clone: Additional DNA sequences in this sample encode the identical CDR3. V usage is TRBV18 and J usage is TRBJ2-5, with 8 nucleotides matching TRBD1. The CDR3 is 15 residues long. Unmatched junction bases numbered 5, after V lost 3 bases and J lost 2 bases. CDR1 is KGHSH, CDR2 LQKENI, per germline. The CDR3 spells CASSPGQGSQETQYF. For the CDR3, the DNA is TGTGCCAGCTCACCCGGACAGGGTAGTCAAGAGACCCAGTACTTC. Looking up the rest from reference TRBV18 and TRBJ2-5 gives the full variable domain: NAGVMQNPRHLVRRRGQEARLRCSPMKGHSHVYWYRQLPEEGLKFMVYLQKENIIDESGMPKERFSAEFPKEGPSILRIQQVVRGDSAAYFCASSPGQGSQETQYFGPGTRLLVL.

The chain employs TRBV5-1 and TRBJ2-1; 11 bases line up with TRBD2. The CDR3 loop spans 18 amino acids. Germline CDR1 is SGHRS and CDR2 is YFSETQ. J lost 6 bases, V lost 0 bases, and 11 bases had no gene match. The CDR3 spells CASSLAGVAGGGGNEQFF. Here the CDR3 DNA reads TGCGCCAGCAGCTTGGCCGGGGTAGCGGGAGGGGGGGGCAATGAGCAGTTCTTC.

The CDR3 bases are TGCAGCGTTGAAGGGGACAGGTCTTTTGGCTACACCTTC. Encoded protein: CSVEGDRSFGYTF. The gene calls are TRBV29-1 and TRBJ1-2, with 8 bases that match TRBD1. The ends lost 1 base at V and 7 bases at J; junction bases unmatched: 5. This CDR3 has 13 amino acids. The germline V gene encodes CDR1 SQVTM and CDR2 ANQGSEA.

The rearrangement links TRBV6-5 to TRBJ2-7, with 12 positions matching TRBD2. J lost 5 bases, V lost 6 bases, and 8 bases had no gene match. The V gene's germline CDR1 is MNHEY and CDR2 SVGAGI. The CDR3 loop spans 15 amino acids. The CDR3 here is CASRLTLAGGHEQYF. For the CDR3, the DNA is TGTGCCAGCAGACTAACTCTAGCGGGAGGGCACGAGCAGTACTTC.

This chain links TRBV5-1 with TRBJ2-5, with 7 bases lining up with TRBD1. Trimming took 4 bases from V and 1 from J; bases not matched to a gene: 7. The germline CDR1 and CDR2 sequences are SGHRS and YFSETQ. This CDR3 is built from 15 residues. CDR3 sequence: CASSQPGQFQETQYF. The CDR3 DNA reads TGCGCCAGCAGCCAACCGGGACAGTTCCAAGAGACCCAGTACTTC. The variable domain in full, completed from reference TRBV5-1 and TRBJ2-5, reads KAGVTQTPRYLIKTRGQQVTLSCSPISGHRSVSWYQQTPGQGLQFLFEYFSETQRNKGNFPGRFSGRQFSNSRSEMNVSTLELGDSALYLCASSQPGQFQETQYFGPGTRLLVL.

The genes are TRBV2 and TRBJ1-1; D is ambiguous. This CDR3 contains 12 residues. Germline CDR1 reads SNHLY; CDR2 reads FYNNEI. The V end was cut by 7 bases, the J end by 7 bases, with 13 bases between. CDR3 residues: CASTSVINEAFF. In nucleotides, the CDR3 is TGTGCCAGCACGTCAGTAATAAATGAAGCTTTCTTT.

This sequence joins TRBV5-1 and TRBJ2-1, with TRBD2 matching 11 bases. The CDR3 length is 15 residues. Germline-derived CDR1 and CDR2 are SGHRS and YFSETQ. V gave up 2 bases and J gave up 9 bases; unmatched junction bases: 7. The CDR3 protein is CASSLLAGVSIEQFF. The CDR3 DNA is TGCGCCAGCAGCTTACTAGCGGGAGTTTCTATTGAGCAGTTCTTC.